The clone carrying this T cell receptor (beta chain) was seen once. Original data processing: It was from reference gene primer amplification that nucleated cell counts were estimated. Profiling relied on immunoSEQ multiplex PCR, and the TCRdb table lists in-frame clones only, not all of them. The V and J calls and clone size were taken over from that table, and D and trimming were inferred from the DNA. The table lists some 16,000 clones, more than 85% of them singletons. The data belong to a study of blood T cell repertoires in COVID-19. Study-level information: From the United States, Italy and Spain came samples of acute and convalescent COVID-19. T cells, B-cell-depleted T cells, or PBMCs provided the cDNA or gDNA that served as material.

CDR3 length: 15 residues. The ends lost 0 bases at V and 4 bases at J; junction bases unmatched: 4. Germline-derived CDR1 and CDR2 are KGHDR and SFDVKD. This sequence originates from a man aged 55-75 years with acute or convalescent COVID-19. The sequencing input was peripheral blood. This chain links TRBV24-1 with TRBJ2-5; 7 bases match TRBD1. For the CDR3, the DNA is TGTGCCACCAGTGATTTGAGGGGGCCCGGAGAGACCCAGTACTTC. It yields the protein CATSDLRGPGETQYF.